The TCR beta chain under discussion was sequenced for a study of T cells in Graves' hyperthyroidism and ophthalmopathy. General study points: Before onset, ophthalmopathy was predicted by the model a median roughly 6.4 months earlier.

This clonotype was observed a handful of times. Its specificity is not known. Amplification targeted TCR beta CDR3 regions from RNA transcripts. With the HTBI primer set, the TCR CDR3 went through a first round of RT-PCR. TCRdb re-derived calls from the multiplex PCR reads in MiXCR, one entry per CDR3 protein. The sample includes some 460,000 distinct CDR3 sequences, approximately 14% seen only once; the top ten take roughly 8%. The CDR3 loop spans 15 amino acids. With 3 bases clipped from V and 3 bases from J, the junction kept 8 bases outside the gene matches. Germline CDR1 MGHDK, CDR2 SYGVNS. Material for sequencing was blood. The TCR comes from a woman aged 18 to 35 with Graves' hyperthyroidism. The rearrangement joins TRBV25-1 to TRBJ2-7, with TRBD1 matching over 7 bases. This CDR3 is CASSDSKDRYYEQYF. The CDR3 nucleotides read TGTGCCAGCAGTGACTCCAAGGACAGGTACTACGAGCAGTACTTC.